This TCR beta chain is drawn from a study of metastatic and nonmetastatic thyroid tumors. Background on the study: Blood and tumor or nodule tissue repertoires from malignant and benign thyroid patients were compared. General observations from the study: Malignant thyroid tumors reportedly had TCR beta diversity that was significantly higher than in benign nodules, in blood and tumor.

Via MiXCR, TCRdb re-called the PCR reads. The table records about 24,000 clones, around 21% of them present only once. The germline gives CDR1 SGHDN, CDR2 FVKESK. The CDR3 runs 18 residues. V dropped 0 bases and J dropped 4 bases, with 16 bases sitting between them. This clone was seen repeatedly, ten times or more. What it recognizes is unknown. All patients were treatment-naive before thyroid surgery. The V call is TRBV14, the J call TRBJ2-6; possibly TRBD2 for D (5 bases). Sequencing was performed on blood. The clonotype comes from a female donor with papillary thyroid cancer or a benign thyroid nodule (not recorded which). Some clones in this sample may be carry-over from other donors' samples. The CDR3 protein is CASSQDRTAANGANVLTF. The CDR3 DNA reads TGTGCCAGCAGCCAAGATCGTACAGCGGCGAACGGGGCCAACGTCCTGACTTTC.